Listed below are T cell receptor beta chains from one sample, sequenced in a study of T cells in Graves' hyperthyroidism and ophthalmopathy. TCRdb passed the multiplex PCR reads through MiXCR, listing each CDR3 protein once. The table has approximately 400,000 distinct CDR3 sequences, roughly 15% seen once. The sequenced material came from blood. These receptors were obtained from a woman younger than 45 with Graves' ophthalmopathy. CDR3s include the opening cysteine and the closing phenylalanine or tryptophan. Each record gives: D gene, V gene, J gene, clone size, CDR3 length, CDR3 protein, CDR3 DNA. A D gene is named only where the DNA matches it firmly. Clone sizes are given selectively: once, few, many, or a class where the clone is expanded.

D: TRBD2
V: TRBV2
J: TRBJ2-3
size: many
length: 17
CDR3: CASSGSGLASPGDTQYF
DNA: TGTGCCAGCAGTGGGTCCGGACTAGCGTCACCCGGGGATACGCAGTATTTT

D: TRBD1
V: TRBV12-3/TRBV12-4
J: TRBJ2-5
size: many
length: 14
CDR3: CASRAQTGEETQYF
DNA: TGTGCCAGCAGGGCCCAGACAGGGGAAGAGACCCAGTACTTC

D: TRBD1
V: TRBV18
J: TRBJ2-7
size: many
length: 14
CDR3: CASSRDRGRYEQYF
DNA: TGTGCCAGCTCACGGGACAGGGGACGCTACGAGCAGTACTTC

D: -
V: TRBV3-1
J: TRBJ2-1
size: once
length: 15
CDR3: CASSQGGRTYNEQFF
DNA: TGTGCCAGCAGCCAAGGTGGGAGAACCTACAATGAGCAGTTCTTC

D: -
V: TRBV2
J: TRBJ1-1
size: many
length: 15
CDR3: CASSLFRGEGTEAFF
DNA: TGTGCCAGCAGTCTTTTTAGGGGAGAGGGCACTGAAGCTTTCTTT

D: -
V: TRBV20-1
J: TRBJ2-3
size: many
length: 18
CDR3: CSARSPPGSSYALDTQYF
DNA: TGCAGTGCTAGGTCCCCCCCCGGGTCTAGCTATGCACTAGATACGCAGTATTTT

D: -
V: TRBV10-3
J: TRBJ1-5
size: many
length: 14
CDR3: CAISELKGNQPQHF
DNA: TGTGCCATCAGTGAGCTAAAGGGGAATCAGCCCCAGCATTTT

D: -
V: TRBV3-1
J: TRBJ2-5
size: many
length: 16
CDR3: CASSLGGRSGEETQYF
DNA: TGTGCCAGCAGCCTCGGTGGTCGTTCAGGGGAAGAGACCCAGTACTTC

D: -
V: TRBV6-2/TRBV6-3
J: TRBJ2-7
size: few
length: 13
CDR3: CASSYSPLDEQYF
DNA: TGTGCCAGCAGTTACTCGCCCCTAGACGAGCAGTACTTC

D: TRBD1
V: TRBV6-1
J: TRBJ1-2
size: few
length: 15
CDR3: CASSPGTGVNYGYTF
DNA: TGTGCCAGCAGCCCCGGGACAGGGGTTAACTATGGCTACACCTTC

D: TRBD1
V: TRBV2
J: TRBJ2-2
size: many
length: 14
CDR3: CASRLDRGTGELFF
DNA: TGTGCCAGCAGATTAGACAGGGGTACCGGGGAGCTGTTTTTT

D: -
V: TRBV2
J: TRBJ2-3
size: many
length: 14
CDR3: CASKDRFGTDTQYF
DNA: TGTGCCAGCAAGGATAGGTTTGGCACAGATACGCAGTATTTT

D: TRBD1
V: TRBV27
J: TRBJ2-3
size: many
length: 15
CDR3: CASAYGQGGWDTQYF
DNA: TGTGCCAGCGCTTATGGACAGGGTGGATGGGATACGCAGTATTTT

D: TRBD2
V: TRBV20-1
J: TRBJ2-1
size: many
length: 12
CDR3: CIATSRYNEQFF
DNA: TGCATCGCGACTAGCCGATACAATGAGCAGTTCTTC

D: -
V: TRBV24-1
J: TRBJ2-3
size: many
length: 16
CDR3: CATSDLSDLSTDTQYF
DNA: TGTGCCACCAGTGATTTGTCCGATCTCAGCACAGATACGCAGTATTTT

D: -
V: TRBV6-1
J: TRBJ2-2
size: few
length: 15
CDR3: CASRWGGGDTRELFF
DNA: TGTGCCAGCAGATGGGGGGGTGGGGACACCAGGGAGCTGTTTTTT

D: -
V: TRBV25-1
J: TRBJ2-2
size: many
length: 14
CDR3: CASSEYTGVGELFF
DNA: TGTGCCAGCAGTGAATATACTGGCGTCGGGGAGCTGTTTTTT

D: -
V: TRBV7-2
J: TRBJ2-7
size: many
length: 14
CDR3: CASSVGLVTYEQYF
DNA: TGTGCCAGCAGCGTGGGACTCGTAACCTACGAGCAGTACTTC

D: -
V: TRBV11-2
J: TRBJ2-7
size: few
length: 15
CDR3: CASSLGSGSSYEQYF
DNA: TGTGCCAGCAGCTTAGGATCCGGGAGCTCCTACGAGCAGTACTTC

D: TRBD1
V: TRBV6-1
J: TRBJ2-3
size: many
length: 14
CDR3: CASTQGDIPDTQYF
DNA: TGTGCCAGCACCCAGGGGGATATTCCAGATACGCAGTATTTT

D: TRBD1
V: TRBV19
J: TRBJ1-1
size: -
length: 15
CDR3: CASSIGGTGVTEAFF
DNA: TGTGCCAGTAGTATCGGCGGGACAGGGGTCACTGAAGCTTTCTTT

D: TRBD1
V: TRBV20-1
J: TRBJ1-4
size: few
length: 14
CDR3: CSATDRAPNEKLFF
DNA: TGCAGTGCTACAGACAGGGCGCCTAATGAAAAACTGTTTTTT

D: -
V: TRBV6-1
J: TRBJ1-1
size: many
length: 14
CDR3: CASSYAFRDTEAFF
DNA: TGTGCCAGCAGTTACGCCTTCAGGGACACTGAAGCTTTCTTT

D: -
V: TRBV28
J: TRBJ2-7
size: -
length: 13
CDR3: CASTKGITYEQYF
DNA: TGTGCCAGCACAAAGGGGATAACATACGAGCAGTACTTC

D: -
V: TRBV19
J: TRBJ2-1
size: -
length: 12
CDR3: CASSIGGHEQFF
DNA: TGTGCCAGTAGTATCGGGGGGCATGAGCAGTTCTTC

D: -
V: TRBV12-3/TRBV12-4
J: TRBJ2-4
size: -
length: 13
CDR3: CASSWNGENIQYF
DNA: TGTGCCAGCAGTTGGAACGGAGAAAACATTCAGTACTTC

D: -
V: TRBV6-1
J: TRBJ1-1
size: many
length: 14
CDR3: CALGGGRMNTEAFF
DNA: TGTGCCCTTGGGGGCGGACGAATGAACACTGAAGCTTTCTTT

D: -
V: TRBV20-1
J: TRBJ1-3
size: few
length: 15
CDR3: CSAERGSVSGNTIYF
DNA: TGCAGTGCAGAAAGAGGGTCTGTCTCTGGAAACACCATATATTTT

D: TRBD1
V: TRBV7-2
J: TRBJ2-2
size: few
length: 15
CDR3: CASSLQGAFTGELFF
DNA: TGTGCCAGCAGTCTTCAGGGGGCTTTTACCGGGGAGCTGTTTTTT

D: TRBD1
V: TRBV20-1
J: TRBJ1-1
size: many
length: 14
CDR3: CSARGQGGNTEAFF
DNA: TGCAGTGCTCGGGGACAGGGTGGGAACACTGAAGCTTTCTTT

D: -
V: TRBV20-1
J: TRBJ1-2
size: many
length: 16
CDR3: CSAPSVQRDPSYGYTF
DNA: TGCAGTGCCCCGTCCGTCCAGCGAGACCCCTCGTATGGCTACACCTTC

D: -
V: TRBV7-3
J: TRBJ2-2
size: many
length: 16
CDR3: CASSLFAGANTGELFF
DNA: TGTGCCAGCAGCTTATTTGCCGGGGCTAACACCGGGGAGCTGTTTTTT

D: TRBD1
V: TRBV4-1
J: TRBJ1-2
size: -
length: 16
CDR3: CASSHGRGYQGYGYTF
DNA: TGCGCCAGCAGCCACGGCAGGGGGTACCAGGGCTATGGCTACACCTTC

D: -
V: TRBV2
J: TRBJ1-4
size: many
length: 13
CDR3: CASSAGWNEKLFF
DNA: TGTGCCAGCTCGGCAGGGTGGAATGAAAAACTGTTTTTT

D: TRBD1
V: TRBV7-8
J: TRBJ2-1
size: many
length: 15
CDR3: CASSLAGTAFNEQFF
DNA: TGTGCCAGCAGCTTGGCCGGGACAGCCTTCAATGAGCAGTTCTTC

D: -
V: TRBV11-2
J: TRBJ2-7
size: many
length: 18
CDR3: CASTQGEDLRGPMDEQYF
DNA: TGTGCCAGCACCCAAGGCGAGGACTTGCGGGGCCCTATGGACGAGCAGTACTTC

D: -
V: TRBV20-1
J: TRBJ2-5
size: -
length: 14
CDR3: CSAATGQAQETQYF
DNA: TGCAGTGCTGCCACCGGACAAGCACAAGAGACCCAGTACTTC

D: -
V: TRBV4-1
J: TRBJ1-3
size: few
length: 14
CDR3: CASSQTGIGNTIYF
DNA: TGCGCCAGCAGCCAAACGGGAATTGGAAACACCATATATTTT

D: -
V: TRBV2
J: TRBJ1-1
size: many
length: 15
CDR3: CASSKSRAMNTEAFF
DNA: TGTGCCAGCAGTAAGAGCCGAGCAATGAACACTGAAGCTTTCTTT

D: -
V: TRBV5-1
J: TRBJ2-7
size: many
length: 14
CDR3: CASRPTGSAGEQYF
DNA: TGCGCCAGCCGCCCGACGGGGAGCGCGGGAGAGCAGTACTTC

D: TRBD1
V: TRBV20-1
J: TRBJ2-1
size: many
length: 14
CDR3: CSARWDREDNEQFF
DNA: TGCAGTGCTAGATGGGACAGGGAAGACAATGAGCAGTTCTTC

D: -
V: TRBV6-1
J: TRBJ2-7
size: many
length: 16
CDR3: CASIGVGVTDYYEQYF
DNA: TGTGCCAGCATCGGCGTCGGGGTTACAGACTACTACGAGCAGTACTTC

D: -
V: TRBV12-3/TRBV12-4
J: TRBJ2-2
size: many
length: 16
CDR3: CASSLGAGAGTGELFF
DNA: TGTGCCAGCAGTTTAGGGGCGGGGGCGGGCACCGGGGAGCTGTTTTTT

D: -
V: TRBV7-6
J: TRBJ2-7
size: many
length: 14
CDR3: CASSSLQGVYEQYF
DNA: TGTGCCAGCAGCTCTCTTCAAGGGGTCTACGAGCAGTACTTC

D: -
V: TRBV11-2
J: TRBJ1-3
size: many
length: 16
CDR3: CASSPLTRDSGNTIYF
DNA: TGTGCCAGCAGCCCCCTGACGAGGGACTCTGGAAACACCATATATTTT

D: TRBD1
V: TRBV18
J: TRBJ2-1
size: -
length: 14
CDR3: CASSGQVDYNEQSF
DNA: TGTGCCAGCTCGGGACAGGTGGACTACAATGAGCAGTCCTTC

D: TRBD2
V: TRBV20-1
J: TRBJ2-1
size: many
length: 15
CDR3: CSARLAGGNYNEQFF
DNA: TGCAGTGCTAGATTAGCGGGGGGGAACTACAATGAGCAGTTCTTC

D: TRBD1
V: TRBV19
J: TRBJ1-1
size: few
length: 14
CDR3: CASSFQGAGTEAFF
DNA: TGTGCCAGTAGTTTCCAGGGGGCTGGAACTGAAGCTTTCTTT

D: TRBD1
V: TRBV18
J: TRBJ1-2
size: many
length: 19
CDR3: CASSPFTTDREKFNYGYTF
DNA: TGTGCCAGCTCACCATTTACTACGGACAGGGAAAAATTTAACTATGGCTACACCTTC

D: -
V: TRBV10-3
J: TRBJ2-1
size: many
length: 18
CDR3: CAISESWGDEIVYNEQFF
DNA: TGTGCCATCAGTGAAAGTTGGGGGGACGAAATAGTATACAATGAGCAGTTCTTC

D: TRBD2
V: TRBV20-1
J: TRBJ2-5
size: many
length: 17
CDR3: CSAHAAGGSVVGETQYF
DNA: TGCAGTGCCCACGCGGCGGGGGGGAGTGTGGTAGGAGAGACCCAGTACTTC

D: -
V: TRBV12-3/TRBV12-4
J: TRBJ1-3
size: few
length: 13
CDR3: CASRASTGNTIYF
DNA: TGTGCCAGCAGAGCCTCAACCGGAAACACCATATATTTT

D: TRBD2
V: TRBV5-6
J: TRBJ2-4
size: -
length: 16
CDR3: CASSYGEGFSKNIQYF
DNA: TGTGCCAGCAGCTATGGGGAGGGTTTTTCCAAAAACATTCAGTACTTC

D: -
V: TRBV12-3/TRBV12-4
J: TRBJ1-1
size: many
length: 16
CDR3: CASSFSTGSQNTEAFF
DNA: TGTGCCAGCAGTTTCTCGACCGGGTCGCAGAACACTGAAGCTTTCTTT

D: -
V: TRBV29-1
J: TRBJ2-5
size: many
length: 13
CDR3: CSVEPGAQETQYF
DNA: TGCAGCGTTGAGCCAGGGGCCCAAGAGACCCAGTACTTC

D: -
V: TRBV6-1
J: TRBJ1-1
size: many
length: 15
CDR3: CASSEVITGRAEAFF
DNA: TGTGCCAGCAGTGAAGTAATTACAGGGAGGGCTGAAGCTTTCTTT

D: -
V: TRBV2
J: TRBJ2-6
size: many
length: 14
CDR3: CASTERSGANVLTF
DNA: TGTGCCAGCACCGAGAGATCTGGGGCCAACGTCCTGACTTTC

D: TRBD1
V: TRBV18
J: TRBJ1-1
size: -
length: 15
CDR3: CASSPQDRGRTEAFF
DNA: TGTGCCAGCTCACCCCAGGACAGGGGAAGGACTGAAGCTTTCTTT

D: TRBD1
V: TRBV28
J: TRBJ1-2
size: -
length: 15
CDR3: CASSSGGRVLRGYTF
DNA: TGTGCCAGCAGTTCAGGGGGCCGGGTACTTCGCGGCTACACCTTC